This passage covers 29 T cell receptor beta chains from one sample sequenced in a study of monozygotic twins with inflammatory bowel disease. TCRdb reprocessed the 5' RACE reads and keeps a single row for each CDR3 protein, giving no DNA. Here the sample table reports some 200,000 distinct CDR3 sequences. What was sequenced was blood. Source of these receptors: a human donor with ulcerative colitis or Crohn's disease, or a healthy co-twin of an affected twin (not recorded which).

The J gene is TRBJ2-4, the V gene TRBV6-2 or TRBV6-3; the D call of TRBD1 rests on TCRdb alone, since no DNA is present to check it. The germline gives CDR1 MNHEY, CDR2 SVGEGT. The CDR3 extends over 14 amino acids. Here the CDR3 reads CASTLDRPRGIQYF.

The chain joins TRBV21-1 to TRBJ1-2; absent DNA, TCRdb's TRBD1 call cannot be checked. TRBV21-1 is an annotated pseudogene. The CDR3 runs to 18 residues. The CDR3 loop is CASSPKAGQGKDGYGYTF.

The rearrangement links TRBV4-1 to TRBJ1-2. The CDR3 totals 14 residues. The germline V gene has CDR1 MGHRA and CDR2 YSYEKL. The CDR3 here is CASSQLTTEHGYTF.

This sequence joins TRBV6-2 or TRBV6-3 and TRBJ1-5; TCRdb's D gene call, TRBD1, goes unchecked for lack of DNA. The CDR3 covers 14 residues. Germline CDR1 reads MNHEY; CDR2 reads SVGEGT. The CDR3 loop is CASKPGQGNQPQHF.

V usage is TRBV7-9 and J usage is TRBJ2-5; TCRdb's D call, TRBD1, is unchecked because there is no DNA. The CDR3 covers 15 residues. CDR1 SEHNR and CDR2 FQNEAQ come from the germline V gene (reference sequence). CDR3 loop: CASSYLQGWNETQYF.

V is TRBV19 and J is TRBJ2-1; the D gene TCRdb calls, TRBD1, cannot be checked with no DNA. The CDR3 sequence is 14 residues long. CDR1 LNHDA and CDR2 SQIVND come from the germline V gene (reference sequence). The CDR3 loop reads CASSMVPPGNEQFF. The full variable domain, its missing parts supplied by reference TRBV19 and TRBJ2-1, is DGGITQSPKYLFRKEGQNVTLSCEQNLNHDAMYWYRQDPGQGLRLIYYSQIVNDFQKGDIAEGYSVSREKKESFPLTVTSAQKNPTAFYLCASSMVPPGNEQFFGPGTRLTVL.

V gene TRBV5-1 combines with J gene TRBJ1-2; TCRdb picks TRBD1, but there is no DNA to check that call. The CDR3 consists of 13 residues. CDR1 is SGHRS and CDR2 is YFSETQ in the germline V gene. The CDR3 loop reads CASSAQGHYGYTF.

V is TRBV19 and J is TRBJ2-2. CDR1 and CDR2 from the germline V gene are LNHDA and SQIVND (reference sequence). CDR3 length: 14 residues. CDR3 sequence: CASSTGIFGGELFF.

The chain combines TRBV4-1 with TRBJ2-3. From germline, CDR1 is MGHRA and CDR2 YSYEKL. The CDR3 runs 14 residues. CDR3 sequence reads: CASSQDLVSDTQYF.

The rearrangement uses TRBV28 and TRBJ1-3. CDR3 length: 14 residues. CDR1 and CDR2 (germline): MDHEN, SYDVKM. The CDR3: CASSLQGAGNTIYF.

CDR3: CASSPILGARGYNEQFF. The chain has TRBV4-3 and TRBJ2-1; TCRdb's D gene call, TRBD1, goes unchecked for lack of DNA. The germline V gene encodes CDR1 LGHNA and CDR2 YSLEER. There are 17 residues in the CDR3.

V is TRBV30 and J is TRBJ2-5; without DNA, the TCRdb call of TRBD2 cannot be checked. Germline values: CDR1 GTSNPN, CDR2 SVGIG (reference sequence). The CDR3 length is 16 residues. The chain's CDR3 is CAWSGGYLAGESTQYF.

The CDR3: CASSLSGTILNSPLHF. V usage is TRBV6-2 or TRBV6-3 and J usage is TRBJ1-6; TCRdb's D call of TRBD1 is untestable without DNA. The germline gives CDR1 MNHEY, CDR2 SVGEGT. This CDR3 is 16 amino acids long.

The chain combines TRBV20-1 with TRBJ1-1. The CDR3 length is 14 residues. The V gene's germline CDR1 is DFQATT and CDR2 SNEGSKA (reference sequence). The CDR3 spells CSATGRGGNTEAFF.

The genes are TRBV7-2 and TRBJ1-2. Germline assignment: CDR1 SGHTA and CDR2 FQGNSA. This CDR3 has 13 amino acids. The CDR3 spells CASSLSVDYGYTF.

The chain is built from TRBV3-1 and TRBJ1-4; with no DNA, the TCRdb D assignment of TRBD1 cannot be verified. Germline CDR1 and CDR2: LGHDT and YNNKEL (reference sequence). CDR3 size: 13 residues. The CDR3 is CASSLRENEKLFF.

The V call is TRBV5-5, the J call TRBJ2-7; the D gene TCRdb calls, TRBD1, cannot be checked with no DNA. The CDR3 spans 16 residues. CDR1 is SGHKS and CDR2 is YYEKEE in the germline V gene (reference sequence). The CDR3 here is CASNIVPGQGAYEQYF.

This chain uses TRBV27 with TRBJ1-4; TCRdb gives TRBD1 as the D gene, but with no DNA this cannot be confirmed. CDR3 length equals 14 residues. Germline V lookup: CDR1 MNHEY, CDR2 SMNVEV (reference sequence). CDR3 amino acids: CASSRGVRLEKLFF.

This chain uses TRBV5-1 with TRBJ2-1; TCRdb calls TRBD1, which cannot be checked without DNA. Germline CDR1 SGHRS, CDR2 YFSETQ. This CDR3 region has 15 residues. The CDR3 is CASKPAGQGINEQFF. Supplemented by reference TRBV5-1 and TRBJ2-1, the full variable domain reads KAGVTQTPRYLIKTRGQQVTLSCSPISGHRSVSWYQQTPGQGLQFLFEYFSETQRNKGNFPGRFSGRQFSNSRSEMNVSTLELGDSALYLCASKPAGQGINEQFFGPGTRLTVL.

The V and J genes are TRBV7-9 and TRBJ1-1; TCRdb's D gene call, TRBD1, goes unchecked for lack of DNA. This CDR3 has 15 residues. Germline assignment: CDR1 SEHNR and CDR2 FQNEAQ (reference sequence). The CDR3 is CASIPRAEMNTEAFF. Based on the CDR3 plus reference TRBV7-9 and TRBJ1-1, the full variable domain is DTGVSQNPRHKITKRGQNVTFRCDPISEHNRLYWYRQTLGQGPEFLTYFQNEAQLEKSRLLSDRFSAERPKGSFSTLEIQRTEQGDSAMYLCASIPRAEMNTEAFFGQGTRLTVV.

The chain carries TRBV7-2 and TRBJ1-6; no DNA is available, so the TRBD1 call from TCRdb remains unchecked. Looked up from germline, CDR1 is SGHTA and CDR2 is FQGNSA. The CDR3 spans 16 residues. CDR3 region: CASVGGGSSYNSPLHF.

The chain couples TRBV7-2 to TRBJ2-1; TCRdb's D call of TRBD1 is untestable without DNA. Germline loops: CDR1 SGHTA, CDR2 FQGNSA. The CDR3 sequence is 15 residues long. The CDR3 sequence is CASSLIAGSPNEQFF.

CDR3: CASALGNEQFF. The rearrangement links TRBV6-5 to TRBJ2-1; TCRdb returns TRBD1, unconfirmable since there is no DNA. Looked up from germline, CDR1 is MNHEY and CDR2 is SVGAGI. There are 11 residues in the CDR3.

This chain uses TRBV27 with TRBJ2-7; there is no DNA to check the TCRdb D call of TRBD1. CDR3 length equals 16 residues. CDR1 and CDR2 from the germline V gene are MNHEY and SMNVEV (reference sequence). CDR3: CASSSEGGEKIGEQYF.

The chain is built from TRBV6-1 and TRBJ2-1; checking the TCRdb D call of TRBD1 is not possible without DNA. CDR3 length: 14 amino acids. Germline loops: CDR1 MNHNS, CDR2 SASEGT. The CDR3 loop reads CASMKRQGDNEQFF.

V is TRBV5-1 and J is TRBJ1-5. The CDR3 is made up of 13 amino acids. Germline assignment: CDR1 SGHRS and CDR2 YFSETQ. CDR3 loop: CASSYDGGQPQHF. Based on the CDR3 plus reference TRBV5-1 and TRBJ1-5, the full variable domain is KAGVTQTPRYLIKTRGQQVTLSCSPISGHRSVSWYQQTPGQGLQFLFEYFSETQRNKGNFPGRFSGRQFSNSRSEMNVSTLELGDSALYLCASSYDGGQPQHFGDGTRLSIL.

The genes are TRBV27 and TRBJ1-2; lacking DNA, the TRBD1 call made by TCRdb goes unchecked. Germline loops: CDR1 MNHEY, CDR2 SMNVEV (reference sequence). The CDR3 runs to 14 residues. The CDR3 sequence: CASSLSGGGYGYTF.

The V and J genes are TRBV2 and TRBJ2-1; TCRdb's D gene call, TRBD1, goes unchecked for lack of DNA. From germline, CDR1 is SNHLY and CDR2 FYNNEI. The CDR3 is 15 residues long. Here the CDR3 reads CASSPQAVQGIEQFF. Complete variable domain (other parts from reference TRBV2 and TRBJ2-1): EPEVTQTPSHQVTQMGQEVILRCVPISNHLYFYWYRQILGQKVEFLVSFYNNEISEKSEIFDDQFSVERPDGSNFTLKIRSTKLEDSAMYFCASSPQAVQGIEQFFGPGTRLTVL.

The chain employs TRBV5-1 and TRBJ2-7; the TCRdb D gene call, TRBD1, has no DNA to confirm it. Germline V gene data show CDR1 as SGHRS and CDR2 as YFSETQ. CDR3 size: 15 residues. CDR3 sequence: CASSLRGTSSYEQYF.